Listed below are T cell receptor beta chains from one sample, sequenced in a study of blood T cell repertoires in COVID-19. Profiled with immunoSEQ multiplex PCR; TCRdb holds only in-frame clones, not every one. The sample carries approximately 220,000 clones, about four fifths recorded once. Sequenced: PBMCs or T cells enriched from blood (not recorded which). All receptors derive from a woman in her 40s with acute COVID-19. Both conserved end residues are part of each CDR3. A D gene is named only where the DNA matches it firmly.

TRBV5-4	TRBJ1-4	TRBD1	CASSSGTGMEKLFF
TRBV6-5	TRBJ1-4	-	CASSRGGSREKLFF
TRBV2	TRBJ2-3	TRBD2	CASSGLAGRDTQYF
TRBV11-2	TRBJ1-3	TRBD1	CASSQQGAGNTIYF
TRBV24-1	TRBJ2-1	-	CATSDLNEQFF
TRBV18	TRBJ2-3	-	CASSPPLGLGADTQYF
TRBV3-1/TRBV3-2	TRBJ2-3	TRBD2	CASSPSSGGAEKTQYF
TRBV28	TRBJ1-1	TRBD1	CASRTPGTGVAFF
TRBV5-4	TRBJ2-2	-	CASSSLAGGELFF
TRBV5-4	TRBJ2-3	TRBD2	CASSLGGTSDNRMDTQYF
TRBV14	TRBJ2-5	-	CASSGGIGVWTQYF
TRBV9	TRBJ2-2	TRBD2	CASSANPHRGRSTGELFF
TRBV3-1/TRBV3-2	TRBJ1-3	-	CASSRRGVGNTIYF
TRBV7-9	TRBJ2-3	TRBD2	CASRPSGFTDTQYF
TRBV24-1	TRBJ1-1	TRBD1	CATSVGQGTEAFF
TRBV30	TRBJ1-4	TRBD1	CAWSTGVTHEKLFF
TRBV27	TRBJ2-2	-	CASSWEQGGHGELFF
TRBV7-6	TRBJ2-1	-	CASSLEGVGGHNEQFF
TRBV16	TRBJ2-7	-	CASSQGTGLGYEQYF
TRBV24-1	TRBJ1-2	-	CATSDSLHGYTF
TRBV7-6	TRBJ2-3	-	CASSTSPAADTQYF
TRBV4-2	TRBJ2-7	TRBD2	CASSQVSGVSYEQYF
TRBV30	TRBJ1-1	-	CAWTDTEAFF
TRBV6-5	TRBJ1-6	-	CASSLRQINSPLHF
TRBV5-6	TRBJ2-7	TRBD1	CASSLKGARSEQYF
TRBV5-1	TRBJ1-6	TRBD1	CASSRDRVDFSSSYNSPLHF
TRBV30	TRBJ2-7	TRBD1	CAWRRSPGQGQDEQYF
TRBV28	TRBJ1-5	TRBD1	CASSLPQDRNQPQHF
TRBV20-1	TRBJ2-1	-	CSARVLLEQFF
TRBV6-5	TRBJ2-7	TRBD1	CASRPDRESYEQYF
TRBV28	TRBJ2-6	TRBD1	CASSWDSSSGGANVLTF
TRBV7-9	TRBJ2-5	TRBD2	CASSLARDSGAQETQYF
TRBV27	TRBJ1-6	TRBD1	CASSLDREYNSPLHF
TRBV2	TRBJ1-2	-	CASSYTGLLRYNYGYTF
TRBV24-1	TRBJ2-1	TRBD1	CATRLDRQGYNEQFF
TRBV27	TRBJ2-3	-	CASTLVGPTDTQYF
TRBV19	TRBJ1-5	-	CASSVPGLTGQPQHF
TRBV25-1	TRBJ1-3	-	CASSETGRRNTIYF
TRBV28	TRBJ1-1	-	CASSPSGVGTEAFF
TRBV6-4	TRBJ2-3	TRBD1	CASSAGDRGRGDTQYF